The table lists the clone carrying this T cell receptor (beta chain) with a few counts. As originally analysed: Amplification of reference gene primers was used by the study to estimate nucleated cell counts. TCRdb's table, derived via immunoSEQ multiplex PCR, lists solely in-frame clones and lacks some. Clone size and the V and J calls come from that table; the DNA yielded D and trimming. This table holds about 400,000 clones, around 90% found once. The source of the sample is a study of blood T cell repertoires in COVID-19. The V and J ends lost 1 base and 3 bases, in that order; junction bases with no gene match: 12. Germline CDR1 reads GTSNPN; CDR2 reads SVGIG (reference sequence). CDR3 size: 16 residues.

The sequence was collected from a woman aged 40 to 50 with acute COVID-19. The sequencing sample was made of PBMCs or T cells enriched from blood (not recorded which). The rearrangement uses TRBV30 and TRBJ2-7; 7 bases align to TRBD2. The CDR3 bases are TGTGCCTGGAGTGCAGGTGTTGCGGGGGAATACTACGAGCAGTACTTC. This codes for CAWSAGVAGEYYEQYF.